This T cell receptor beta chain comes out of a study of identical twins. Overall study results and limits: Surplus twin overlap in beta out-of-frame sequences was less pronounced.

From the 5' RACE reads, TCRdb called clonotypes with MiXCR, one entry per CDR3 protein. Of roughly 690,000 distinct CDR3 sequences listed, about 20% were seen once; the top ten hold 4.3%. About this clonotype: The target antigen is unknown.

CDR3 size: 15 residues. V was clipped by 3 bases and J by 9 bases, with 15 bases between them. Germline loops: CDR1 SNHLY, CDR2 FYNNEI. These data also featured in a second study, about T cells expressing NK-cell markers.

The chain has TRBV2 and TRBJ1-6, with unresolved D. Sequencing was carried out using PBMCs. This sequence was found in a woman aged 18-35 years in good health. The CDR3 DNA reads as TGTGCCAGCAGTGACGAGGGTTGGGAGAGTTCACCCCTCCACTTT. As protein: CASSDEGWESSPLHF.